This T cell receptor (beta chain) was recovered during a study of cytomegalovirus exposure and HLA in healthy donors. Findings of the study overall: A later analysis linked a missense variant in DCLRE1C to the trimming of TCR beta V and J genes. For cytomegalovirus status, the classifier reportedly gave diagnoses with high specificity and sensitivity. Immune exposure information comprised only CMV serostatus.

The CDR3 is 11 amino acids. The germline gives CDR1 MNHNY, CDR2 SVGAGI (reference sequence). With 10 bases removed from V and 9 bases from J, the gap between germline ends came to 13 bases. Each donor was nominally healthy when sampled (though unrecorded immune exposures were likely). In the PCR, 60 Vbeta and 13 Jbeta primers were used. Sequencing was performed with immunoSEQ multiplex PCR; in TCRdb, only in-frame clones are kept and a portion is missing. The sample consists of about 88,000 clones, approximately 90% of them appearing once. With regard to this clone: The antigen remains unidentified.

The sequencing input was PBMCs. The sequence came from a man aged 18 to 29 in good health and CMV-seronegative. This chain uses TRBV6-6 with TRBJ2-1, with TRBD2 as a possible D gene (6 bases). CDR3 in amino acids: CAIMRRGEQFF. In DNA form, the CDR3 reads TGTGCCATCATGAGGAGGGGTGAGCAGTTCTTC.